The rows below give T cell receptor beta chains drawn from one sample of a study of blood T cells in healthy people across ages. TCRdb recomputed calls from the 5' RACE reads with MiXCR, one row per CDR3 protein. The sample carries roughly 700,000 distinct CDR3 sequences, about 32% recorded once. The sample comprised blood. The receptors were gathered from a woman of 80 years or more in good health. The CDR3 runs from the conserved cysteine through the conserved F or W. A D gene is named only where the DNA matches it firmly. Clone size is shown for a subset of rows, as once, few, many or a class of expanded clone.

TRBJ2-5	TRBV20-1	many	-	CSARGGGRRETQYF	TGCAGTGCTAGAGGAGGGGGAAGAAGGGAGACCCAGTACTTC
TRBJ2-6	TRBV6-5	many	-	CASSYGQIFSGANVLTF	TGTGCCAGCAGTTATGGACAGATCTTCTCTGGGGCCAACGTCCTGACTTTC
TRBJ1-1	TRBV20-1	-	-	CSTKKTVNTEAFF	TGCAGTACCAAGAAGACAGTGAACACTGAAGCTTTCTTT
TRBJ2-7	TRBV24-1	once	TRBD1	CATSDPRQGSDEQYF	TGTGCCACCAGTGATCCGAGACAGGGGAGCGATGAGCAGTACTTC
TRBJ2-1	TRBV5-1	-	TRBD2	CASSHGLAGLNEQFF	TGCGCCAGCAGCCATGGACTAGCGGGCCTCAATGAGCAGTTCTTC
TRBJ1-1	TRBV9	few	-	CASSVGFRMTEAFF	TGTGCCAGCAGCGTAGGGTTTAGGATGACTGAAGCTTTCTTT
TRBJ2-3	TRBV7-2	-	-	CASSLVVGPDQPQYF	TGTGCCAGCAGCTTAGTGGTGGGGCCGGATCAGCCCCAGTATTTT
TRBJ1-2	TRBV11-2	many	-	CASSLDQGPGINYGYTF	TGTGCCAGCAGCTTAGACCAGGGGCCAGGGATTAACTATGGCTACACCTTC
TRBJ2-3	TRBV20-1	-	TRBD2	CSARPRTSGSTTDTQYF	TGCAGTGCTAGGCCTCGGACTAGCGGGAGTACCACAGATACGCAGTATTTT
TRBJ2-5	TRBV5-1	many	TRBD2	CASSPSGTRGETQYF	TGCGCCAGCAGCCCGTCCGGGACTAGGGGAGAGACCCAGTACTTC
TRBJ1-1	TRBV6-5	-	-	CASSFSENTEAFF	TGTGCCAGCAGTTTCTCAGAGAACACTGAAGCTTTCTTT
TRBJ2-3	TRBV4-3	many	-	CASSQETDTDTQYF	TGCGCCAGCAGCCAAGAAACGGATACAGATACGCAGTATTTT
TRBJ2-2	TRBV11-2	-	-	CASGLMGPLVGELFF	TGTGCCAGCGGCTTAATGGGGCCTTTGGTCGGGGAGCTGTTTTTT
TRBJ1-2	TRBV5-5	few	TRBD1	CASTMGQWYGYTF	TGTGCCAGCACCATGGGACAGTGGTATGGCTACACCTTC
TRBJ1-2	TRBV9	many	-	CASSVEGGRESYGYTF	TGTGCCAGCAGCGTAGAGGGGGGCAGGGAGAGCTATGGCTACACCTTC
TRBJ2-1	TRBV9	many	TRBD2	CASSAPSGGLVDEQFF	TGTGCCAGCAGCGCACCTAGCGGGGGGCTTGTCGATGAGCAGTTCTTC
TRBJ1-6	TRBV6-1	many	TRBD1	CASSGYGTGGNSPLHF	TGTGCCAGCAGTGGGTATGGGACAGGGGGGAATTCACCCCTCCACTTT
TRBJ1-5	TRBV3-1	-	-	CASSRETDWPQHF	TGTGCCAGCAGCCGCGAAACAGACTGGCCCCAGCATTTT
TRBJ2-3	TRBV9	few	-	CASSPRGGAHTDTQYF	TGTGCCAGCAGCCCTAGGGGGGGGGCCCACACAGATACGCAGTATTTT
TRBJ2-1	TRBV5-1	many	-	CASSLGVSSYNEQFF	TGCGCCAGCAGCTTGGGGGTCAGCTCCTACAATGAGCAGTTCTTC
TRBJ1-2	TRBV3-1	-	-	CASSQEGTVGGYTF	TGTGCCAGCAGCCAAGAAGGCACGGTTGGGGGCTACACCTTC
TRBJ2-5	TRBV2	many	-	CASSADVARGETQYF	TGTGCCAGCAGTGCCGACGTGGCCAGGGGAGAGACCCAGTACTTC
TRBJ1-2	TRBV6-2/TRBV6-3	few	-	CASSGRTYGYTF	TGTGCCAGCAGTGGGAGGACCTATGGCTACACCTTC
TRBJ2-4	TRBV5-6	-	-	CASSLARLVTKNIRYF	TGTGCCAGCAGCTTGGCAAGATTAGTAACCAAAAACATTCGGTACTTC
TRBJ1-6	TRBV5-1	-	-	CASSLEVGDKRHF	TGCGCCAGCAGCTTGGAGGTTGGAGACAAACGCCACTTT
TRBJ2-5	TRBV12-3/TRBV12-4	many	-	CASSPGVQETQYF	TGTGCCAGCAGTCCCGGGGTCCAAGAGACCCAGTACTTC
TRBJ1-1	TRBV6-5	few	TRBD1	CASSPRQGRGDTEAFF	TGTGCCAGCAGTCCCCGACAGGGTAGGGGGGACACTGAAGCTTTCTTT
TRBJ2-2	TRBV5-1	-	TRBD1	CASSRQGSTGELFF	TGCGCCAGCTCCCGACAGGGGAGCACCGGGGAGCTGTTTTTT
TRBJ2-3	TRBV7-9	-	-	CASSLVLGYTQYF	TGTGCCAGCAGCTTAGTGTTGGGATATACGCAGTATTTT
TRBJ1-2	TRBV3-1	many	TRBD1	CASSQARQGNYGYTF	TGTGCCAGCAGCCAAGCACGACAGGGAAACTATGGCTACACCTTC
TRBJ2-2	TRBV29-1	many	-	CSVGRGTGELFF	TGCAGCGTTGGTAGGGGAACCGGGGAGCTGTTTTTT
TRBJ1-6	TRBV20-1	-	TRBD1	CSARDLRQPGQGAASLNSPLHF	TGCAGTGCTAGAGATCTAAGACAACCGGGACAGGGGGCTGCAAGTTTGAATTCACCCCTCCACTTT
TRBJ2-1	TRBV28	many	TRBD2	CASSSLAGGFYNEQFF	TGTGCCAGCAGTTCTCTAGCGGGGGGGTTTTACAATGAGCAGTTCTTC
TRBJ2-3	TRBV7-9	-	-	CASSPLMASADTDTQYF	TGTGCCAGCAGCCCTCTTATGGCCAGCGCCGACACAGATACGCAGTATTTT
TRBJ2-5	TRBV11-2	many	-	CASSLGVGQGGETQYF	TGTGCCAGCAGCTTAGGAGTCGGCCAGGGCGGGGAGACCCAGTACTTC
TRBJ2-7	TRBV4-3	many	TRBD1	CASSHRDRGSYEQYF	TGTGCCAGCAGCCACCGGGACAGGGGGTCCTACGAGCAGTACTTC
TRBJ1-1	TRBV12-3/TRBV12-4	-	TRBD1	CASSTAAGGIGTEAFF	TGTGCCAGCAGCACCGCAGCAGGGGGTATTGGCACTGAAGCTTTCTTT
TRBJ2-5	TRBV4-1	many	-	CASSQGLSYQETQYF	TGCGCCAGCAGCCAGGGCCTTTCGTACCAAGAGACCCAGTACTTC
TRBJ1-2	TRBV6-6	-	-	CASRQTVLNGYTF	TGTGCCAGCAGACAGACGGTGCTGAATGGCTACACCTTC
TRBJ1-1	TRBV20-1	-	TRBD1	CSAVGQDLEAFF	TGCAGTGCGGTAGGACAGGACCTCGAAGCTTTCTTT
TRBJ1-1	TRBV20-1	few	TRBD1	CSARVPGGQGTFF	TGCAGTGCTAGAGTCCCTGGGGGACAGGGAACTTTCTTT
TRBJ2-6	TRBV6-2/TRBV6-3	many	-	CASGDFSGANVLTF	TGTGCCAGCGGGGATTTCTCTGGGGCCAACGTCCTGACTTTC
TRBJ1-4	TRBV30	few	-	CAWSASNEKLFF	TGTGCCTGGAGTGCAAGTAATGAAAAACTGTTTTTT
TRBJ1-1	TRBV5-1	-	-	CASRLTEAFF	TGCGCCAGCAGGCTGACTGAAGCTTTCTTT
TRBJ1-2	TRBV2	many	-	CASSQRTAFGYTF	TGTGCCAGCAGTCAACGGACGGCTTTTGGCTACACCTTC
TRBJ2-4	TRBV30	many	-	CAWRELAKNIQYF	TGTGCCTGGAGAGAGCTAGCCAAAAACATTCAGTACTTC
TRBJ1-1	TRBV15	-	-	CATSRDPGSNTEAFF	TGTGCCACCAGCAGAGATCCGGGGTCGAACACTGAAGCTTTCTTT
TRBJ2-7	TRBV6-2/TRBV6-3	many	-	CASSYDVGPYEQYF	TGTGCCAGCAGTTACGACGTTGGGCCCTACGAGCAGTACTTC